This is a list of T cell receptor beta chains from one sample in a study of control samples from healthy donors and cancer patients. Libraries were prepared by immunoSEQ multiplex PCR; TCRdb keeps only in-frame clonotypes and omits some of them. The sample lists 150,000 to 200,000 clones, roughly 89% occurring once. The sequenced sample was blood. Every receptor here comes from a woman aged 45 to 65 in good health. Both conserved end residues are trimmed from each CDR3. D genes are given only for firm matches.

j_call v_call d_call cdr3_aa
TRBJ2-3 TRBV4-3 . ASSQQGESTDTQY
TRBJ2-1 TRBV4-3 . ASSQDPASYNEQF
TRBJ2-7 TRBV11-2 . ASSLDMQGREQY
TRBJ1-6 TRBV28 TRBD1 ASSLGQGAPVGNSPLH
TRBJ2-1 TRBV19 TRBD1 ASTLGGVLPYNEQF
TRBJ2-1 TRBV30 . ASNGDLTYNLQF
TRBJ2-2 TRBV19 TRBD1 ASRDRVSGELF
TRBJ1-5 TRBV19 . ASSIVGGAGNQPQH
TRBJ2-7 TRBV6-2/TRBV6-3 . ASSWEAQTYEQY
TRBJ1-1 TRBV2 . ASSEAGTEAF
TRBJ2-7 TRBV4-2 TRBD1 ASRQPGQGTYEQY
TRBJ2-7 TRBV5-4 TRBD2 ASRIAGGYEQY
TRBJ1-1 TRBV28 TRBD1 ASSLDRGYAF
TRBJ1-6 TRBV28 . ASSAGIGDNSPLH
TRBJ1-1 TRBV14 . ASSEGSGAWNTEAF
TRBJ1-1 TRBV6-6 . ASSADGDNTEAF
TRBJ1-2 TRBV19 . AASIGGNNYGYT
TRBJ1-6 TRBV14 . ASSQAVVDSPLH
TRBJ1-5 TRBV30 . AWSVTGLDQPQH
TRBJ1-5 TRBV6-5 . ASRPTGTGQPQH
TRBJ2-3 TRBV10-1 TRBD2 ATKGTSGDATDTQY
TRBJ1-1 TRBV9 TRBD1 ASSVEGQGGSNTEAF
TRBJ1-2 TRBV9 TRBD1 ASSPHRDRNYGYT
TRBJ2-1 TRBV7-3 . ASSSPDRGHGGNEQF
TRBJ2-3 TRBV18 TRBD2 ATGTSGTTDTQY
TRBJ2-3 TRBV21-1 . ASSKASPLPTSGSTDTQY